The table lists the clone carrying this T cell receptor beta chain with a count of one. Per the original methods: Amplified reference gene primers provided the basis for estimating nucleated cell counts. The method was immunoSEQ multiplex PCR; TCRdb's version includes in-frame clones alone and lacks a portion of them. The V and J calls and clone size are taken from that table; D and trimming were inferred from the DNA. The top ten clones hold roughly 14% of a sample with 200,000 to 250,000 clones, around 88% of them seen once. The data belong to a study of blood T cell repertoires in COVID-19. Germline V lookup: CDR1 LNHDA, CDR2 SQIVND (reference sequence). The V end lost 2 bases, the J end lost 5 bases, and 12 bases lay between the germline ends. The CDR3 covers 14 residues. Enrolled through a virtual design, the participants were between 18 and 89 years of age and came from roughly 22 US areas. Participant-given clinical history determined each cohort assignment.

The sequenced material came from PBMCs or T cells enriched from blood (not recorded which). The J gene is TRBJ2-5, the V gene TRBV19; tentative D call: TRBD2 (5 bases). The TCR comes from a woman aged 45-65 years with acute COVID-19. DNA for the CDR3: TGTGCCAGTAGTATACGGGGTGGACTGGAGACCCAGTACTTC. It specifies CASSIRGGLETQYF.